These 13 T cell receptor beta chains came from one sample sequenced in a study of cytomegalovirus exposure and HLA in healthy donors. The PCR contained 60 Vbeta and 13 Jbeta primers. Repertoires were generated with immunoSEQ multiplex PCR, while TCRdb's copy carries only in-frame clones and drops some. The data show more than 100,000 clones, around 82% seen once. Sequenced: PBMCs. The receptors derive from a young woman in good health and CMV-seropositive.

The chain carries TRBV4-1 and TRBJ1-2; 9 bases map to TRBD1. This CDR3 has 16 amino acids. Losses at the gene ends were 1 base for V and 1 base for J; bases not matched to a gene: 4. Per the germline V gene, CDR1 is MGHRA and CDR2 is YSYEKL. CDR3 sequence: CASSQGDRAFNYGYTF. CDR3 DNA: TGCGCCAGCAGCCAAGGGGACAGGGCGTTTAACTATGGCTACACCTTC.

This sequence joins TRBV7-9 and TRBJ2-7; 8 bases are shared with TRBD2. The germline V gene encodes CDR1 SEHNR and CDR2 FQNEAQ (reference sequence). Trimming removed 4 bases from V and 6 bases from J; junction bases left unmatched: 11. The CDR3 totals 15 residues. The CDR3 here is CASSWGGGTLGEQYF. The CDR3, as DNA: TGTGCCAGCAGCTGGGGCGGGGGGACGCTTGGCGAGCAGTACTTC.

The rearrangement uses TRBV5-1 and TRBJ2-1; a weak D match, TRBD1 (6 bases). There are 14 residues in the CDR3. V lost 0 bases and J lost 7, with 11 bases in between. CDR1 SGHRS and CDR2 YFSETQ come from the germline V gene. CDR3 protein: CASSLAIRGNEQFF. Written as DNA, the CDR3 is TGCGCCAGCAGCTTGGCGATCAGGGGAAATGAGCAGTTCTTC.

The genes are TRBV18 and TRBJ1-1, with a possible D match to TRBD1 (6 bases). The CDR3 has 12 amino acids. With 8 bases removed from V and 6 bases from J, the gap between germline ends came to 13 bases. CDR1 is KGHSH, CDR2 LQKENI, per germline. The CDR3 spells CASQDSPPEAFF. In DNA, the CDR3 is TGTGCCAGCCAGGACAGCCCGCCTGAAGCTTTCTTT.

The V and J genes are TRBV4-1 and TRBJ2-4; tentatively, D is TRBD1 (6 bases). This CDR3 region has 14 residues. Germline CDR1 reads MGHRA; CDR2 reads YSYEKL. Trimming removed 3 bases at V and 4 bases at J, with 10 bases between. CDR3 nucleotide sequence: TGCGCCAGCAGCCAGTTGACAGGAAAAAACATTCAGTACTTC. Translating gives CASSQLTGKNIQYF.

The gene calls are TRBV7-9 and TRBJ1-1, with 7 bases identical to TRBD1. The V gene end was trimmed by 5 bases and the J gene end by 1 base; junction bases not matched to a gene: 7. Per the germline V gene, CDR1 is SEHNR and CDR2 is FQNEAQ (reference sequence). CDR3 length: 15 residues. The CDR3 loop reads CASSPRQGPNTEAFF. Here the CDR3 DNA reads TGTGCCAGCAGCCCGCGACAGGGCCCGAACACTGAAGCTTTCTTT. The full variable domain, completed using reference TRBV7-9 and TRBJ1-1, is DTGVSQNPRHKITKRGQNVTFRCDPISEHNRLYWYRQTLGQGPEFLTYFQNEAQLEKSRLLSDRFSAERPKGSFSTLEIQRTEQGDSAMYLCASSPRQGPNTEAFFGQGTRLTVV.

The CDR3 DNA is TGTGCCAGTAGTATGTACGGGTTGGGCACAGATACGCAGTATTTT. Translated: CASSMYGLGTDTQYF. The chain is built from TRBV19 and TRBJ2-3; D not resolved. This CDR3 is built from 15 residues. The V gene's germline CDR1 is LNHDA and CDR2 SQIVND (reference sequence). V gave up 3 bases and J gave up 1 base, with 11 bases separating them.

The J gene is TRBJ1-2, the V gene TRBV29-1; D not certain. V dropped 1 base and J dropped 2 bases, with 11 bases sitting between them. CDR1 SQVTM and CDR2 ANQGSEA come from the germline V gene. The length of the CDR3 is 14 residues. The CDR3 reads CSVEAPGRNYGYTF. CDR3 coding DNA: TGCAGCGTTGAAGCTCCGGGAAGGAACTATGGCTACACCTTC.

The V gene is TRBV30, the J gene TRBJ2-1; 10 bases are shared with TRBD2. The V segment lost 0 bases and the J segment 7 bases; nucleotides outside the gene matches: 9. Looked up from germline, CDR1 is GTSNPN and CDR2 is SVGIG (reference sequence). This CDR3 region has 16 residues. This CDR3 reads CAWSVWPSGGENEQFF. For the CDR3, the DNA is TGTGCCTGGAGTGTATGGCCTAGCGGGGGAGAGAATGAGCAGTTCTTC.

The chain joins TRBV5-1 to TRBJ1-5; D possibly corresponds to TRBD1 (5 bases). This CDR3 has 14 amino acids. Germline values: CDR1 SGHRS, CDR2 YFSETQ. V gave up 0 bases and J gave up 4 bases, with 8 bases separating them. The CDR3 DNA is TGCGCCAGCAGCTTGGAGGCAGGGAATCAGCCCCAGCATTTT. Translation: CASSLEAGNQPQHF.

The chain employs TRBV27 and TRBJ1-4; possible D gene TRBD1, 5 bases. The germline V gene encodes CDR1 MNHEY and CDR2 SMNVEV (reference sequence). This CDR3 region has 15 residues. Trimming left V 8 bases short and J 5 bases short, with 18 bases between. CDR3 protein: CASGKTEGQNEKLFF. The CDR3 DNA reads TGTGCCAGCGGTAAGACGGAGGGGCAAAATGAAAAACTGTTTTTT.

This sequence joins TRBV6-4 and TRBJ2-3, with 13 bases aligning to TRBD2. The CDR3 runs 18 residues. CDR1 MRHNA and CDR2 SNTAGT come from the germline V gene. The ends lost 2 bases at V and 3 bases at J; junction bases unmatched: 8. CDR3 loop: CASSDPRGLAGITDTQYF. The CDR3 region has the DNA TGTGCCAGCAGTGACCCCCGGGGACTAGCGGGAATAACAGATACGCAGTATTTT.

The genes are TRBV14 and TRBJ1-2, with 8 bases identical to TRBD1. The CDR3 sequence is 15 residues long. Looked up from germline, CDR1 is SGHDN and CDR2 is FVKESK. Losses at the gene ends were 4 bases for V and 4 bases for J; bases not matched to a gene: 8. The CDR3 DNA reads TGTGCCAGCAGCCGAACAGGGGGATGGAGCTATGGCTACACCTTC. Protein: CASSRTGGWSYGYTF.